The rows below give T cell receptor beta chains drawn from one sample of a study of T cells in localized non-small cell lung cancer. The data were produced by immunoSEQ multiplex PCR, yet TCRdb's version contains in-frame clones alone and is incomplete. The sample includes about 21,000 clones, approximately 91% seen only once; the top ten take 25% to 35%. Specimen: peripheral blood mononuclear cells, collected before any cancer treatment. The receptors derive from a male donor older than 55 with stage II lung adenocarcinoma. Each CDR3 is given with its conserved first and last residue. D genes are given only for firm matches. Clone size is given for some rows only: seen once, a few or many times, or a class if the clone is expanded.

V,size,D,J,DNA,CDR3
TRBV28,-,-,TRBJ2-7,TGTGCCAGCAGTTTGTTCGGGCAGGGTAGGTCGGACGAGCAGTACTTC,CASSLFGQGRSDEQYF
TRBV28,-,-,TRBJ1-5,TGTGCCAGCAGCCGTAGTAGCGGGGGAAATCAGCCCCAGCATTTT,CASSRSSGGNQPQHF
TRBV28,once,-,TRBJ2-2,TGTGCCAGCCGCCCCCCTTTGAACACCGGGGAGCTGTTTTTT,CASRPPLNTGELFF
TRBV19,once,-,TRBJ2-7,TGTGCCAGTAGTATCAACTACAGGCACTACGAGCAGTACTTC,CASSINYRHYEQYF
TRBV27,medium-sized,TRBD2,TRBJ2-7,TGTGCCAGCAGTTTAAGGCTAGCGGGAGATCGTGAGCAGTACTTC,CASSLRLAGDREQYF
TRBV7-9,-,TRBD2,TRBJ2-3,TGTGCCAGCAGCCTCATAGCGGGAGGGCTCACAGATACGCAGTATTTT,CASSLIAGGLTDTQYF
TRBV19,-,TRBD2,TRBJ2-5,TGTGCCAGTAGTCGCGGGAGGCACCAAGAGACCCAGTACTTC,CASSRGRHQETQYF
TRBV19,large,-,TRBJ1-5,TGTGCCAGTAGTAGCAGGGATCGGGAGGAGCTTTTTAAGCCCCAGCATTTT,CASSSRDREELFKPQHF
TRBV10-3,once,TRBD2,TRBJ2-1,TGTGCCATCAGCGGGACTAGCAACAATGAGCAGTTCTTC,CAISGTSNNEQFF
TRBV7-2,-,-,TRBJ2-1,TGTGCCAGCAGCCCTCAGGTCGACAATGAGCAGTTCTTC,CASSPQVDNEQFF
TRBV28,-,TRBD1,TRBJ2-5,TGTGCCAGCAGTCCCGGGGGACAGGGAGGCGGATGGGGGGCAGAGACCCAGTACTTC,CASSPGGQGGGWGAETQYF
TRBV20-1,-,-,TRBJ1-1,TGCAGTGCTAGAGAGGTTGAAGCTTTCTTT,CSAREVEAFF
TRBV11-2,-,TRBD2,TRBJ2-1,TGTGCCAGCAGCCCCTGGACTAGCGTGTTATACAATGAGCAGTTCTTC,CASSPWTSVLYNEQFF
TRBV28,-,-,TRBJ1-2,TGTGCCAGCACCCCGACGGCATACAGGGCGGATAACTATGGCTACACCTTC,CASTPTAYRADNYGYTF
TRBV2,-,-,TRBJ2-4,TGTGCCAGCAGTGAGGTTTTTCTAGCCAAAAACATTCAGTACTTC,CASSEVFLAKNIQYF
TRBV9,-,-,TRBJ1-1,TGTGCCAGCAAATTTCTCCAGGCCTCTATGAACACTGAAGCTTTCTTT,CASKFLQASMNTEAFF
TRBV7-9,-,-,TRBJ1-1,TGTGCCAGCAGCTTATCCGTTAGGGCCACTGAAGCTTTCTTT,CASSLSVRATEAFF
TRBV9,-,TRBD1,TRBJ1-2,TGTGCCAGCAGCGGGAAAACAGGGGTTACTAGTGGCTACACCTTC,CASSGKTGVTSGYTF
TRBV6-5,-,-,TRBJ2-5,TGTGCCAGCAGTCCTACCAGTGGTCAAGAGACCCAGTACTTC,CASSPTSGQETQYF
TRBV7-7,-,TRBD2,TRBJ2-5,TGTGCTAGCAGCACCGGACTAGCGGGAGAGACCCAGTACTTC,CASSTGLAGETQYF
TRBV7-9,-,TRBD1,TRBJ1-4,TGTGCCAGCAGCTTTGGGGACAGCCGCGGGGAAAAACTGTTTTTT,CASSFGDSRGEKLFF
TRBV27,-,TRBD2,TRBJ2-7,TGTGCCAGCAGCCCAGCGGGAGGTCCCTACGAGCAGTACTTC,CASSPAGGPYEQYF
TRBV29-1,-,TRBD1,TRBJ2-2,TGCAGCTTCCGGGACAGCGACTTCACCGGGGAGCTGTTTTTT,CSFRDSDFTGELFF
TRBV2,-,TRBD2,TRBJ2-1,TGTGCCAGCAGTGTAGGACCGGGAGGGGACTACAATGAGCAGTTCTTC,CASSVGPGGDYNEQFF
TRBV28,-,-,TRBJ1-2,TGTGCCAGCAGTTCACCAGGGACACCCAACTATGGCTACACCTTC,CASSSPGTPNYGYTF
TRBV18,-,TRBD2,TRBJ2-3,TGTGCCAGCTCAGGGAAGACTAGCGGGAGATTTTCGACAGATACGCAGTATTTT,CASSGKTSGRFSTDTQYF
TRBV5-5,few,-,TRBJ1-2,TGTGCCAGCAGCTTGTGGGGTTTAAATCGGGATGGCTACACCTTC,CASSLWGLNRDGYTF
TRBV29-1,once,-,TRBJ2-1,TGCAGCGTTGAGGAGGTTGGGGGCCCGAGCTCCTACAATGAGCAGTTCTTC,CSVEEVGGPSSYNEQFF
TRBV13,-,-,TRBJ2-5,TGTGCCAGCAGCTTAGGCAACCTGCGGGAGACCCAGTACTTC,CASSLGNLRETQYF
TRBV7-2,-,TRBD1,TRBJ1-5,TGTGCCAGCAGCTTAGCAGGGGGCGGGGGTCAGCCCCAGCATTTT,CASSLAGGGGQPQHF
TRBV5-6,-,-,TRBJ2-5,TGTGCCAGCAGCTTGTCAGGGAGGGAGACCCAGTACTTC,CASSLSGRETQYF